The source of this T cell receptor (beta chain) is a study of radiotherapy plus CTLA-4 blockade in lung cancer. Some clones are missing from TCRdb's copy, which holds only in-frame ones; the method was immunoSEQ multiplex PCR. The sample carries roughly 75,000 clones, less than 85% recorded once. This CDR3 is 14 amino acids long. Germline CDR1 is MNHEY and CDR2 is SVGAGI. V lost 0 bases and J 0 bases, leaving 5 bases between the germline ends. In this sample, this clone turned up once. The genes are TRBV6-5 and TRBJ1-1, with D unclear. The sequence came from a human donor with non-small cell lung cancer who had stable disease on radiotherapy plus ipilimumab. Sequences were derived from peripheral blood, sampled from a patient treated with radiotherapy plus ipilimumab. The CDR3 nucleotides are TGTGCCAGCAGTTACTCGGGCCTGAACACTGAAGCTTTCTTT. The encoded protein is CASSYSGLNTEAFF.